The 26 T cell receptor beta chains below were found in one sample sequenced in a study of shared clonotypes between healthy human individuals. Sequenced by immunoSEQ multiplex PCR; TCRdb stores in-frame clones only, minus some. The sample includes a few million clones, about 92% of them seen just once. Specimen: naive CD4+ T cells sorted from blood. Subset in this sample: CD45RA+ positively selected. The receptors shown here come from a young man in good health.

This CDR3 reads CASSQDRGQPQHF. CDR3 nucleotide sequence: TGTGCCAGCAGTCAGGACAGGGGACAGCCCCAGCATTTT. The V gene is TRBV11-2, the J gene TRBJ1-5, with 9 positions matching TRBD1. This CDR3 comprises 13 residues. Germline CDR1 reads SGHAT; CDR2 reads FQNNGV. V lost 6 bases to trimming and J lost 7 bases; unmatched junction nucleotides: 4. Together with reference TRBV11-2 and TRBJ1-5, the CDR3 gives the full variable domain: EAGVAQSPRYKIIEKRQSVAFWCNPISGHATLYWYQQILGQGPKLLIQFQNNGVVDDSQLPKDRFSAERLKGVDSTLKIQPAKLEDSAVYLCASSQDRGQPQHFGDGTRLSIL.

As for this clone: The sample carries other DNA sequences with the same CDR3. The rearrangement links TRBV5-6 to TRBJ2-3; 7 bases map to TRBD2. After removal of 3 bases from V and 2 bases from J, the junction contained 3 bases not matched to a gene. The CDR3 loop spans 14 amino acids. Germline CDR1 is SGHDT and CDR2 is YYEEEE. DNA of the CDR3: TGTGCCAGCAGCTCTAGCGGATCCACAGATACGCAGTATTTT. It encodes CASSSSGSTDTQYF. The full variable domain, with the rest looked up from reference TRBV5-6 and TRBJ2-3, is DAGVTQSPTHLIKTRGQQVTLRCSPKSGHDTVSWYQQALGQGPQFIFQYYEEEERQRGNFPDRFSGHQFPNYSSELNVNALLLGDSALYLCASSSSGSTDTQYFGPGTRLTVL.

This clone was seen only once. J is TRBJ1-2 and V is TRBV2; TRBD1 agrees at 8 bases. The CDR3 consists of 11 residues. The V gene's germline CDR1 is SNHLY and CDR2 FYNNEI. V lost 8 bases to trimming and J lost 5 bases; unmatched junction nucleotides: 1. As DNA, the CDR3 is TGTGCCAGCGACAGGGGATATGGCTACACCTTC. Amino acid sequence: CASDRGYGYTF. Full variable domain (missing parts from reference TRBV2 and TRBJ1-2): EPEVTQTPSHQVTQMGQEVILRCVPISNHLYFYWYRQILGQKVEFLVSFYNNEISEKSEIFDDQFSVERPDGSNFTLKIRSTKLEDSAMYFCASDRGYGYTFGSGTRLTVV.

J is TRBJ2-7 and V is TRBV30; a possible D gene is TRBD1 (5 bases). Per germline, CDR1 GTSNPN and CDR2 SVGIG (reference sequence). V was trimmed by 5 bases and J by 2 bases, leaving 7 bases between them. The CDR3 loop spans 11 amino acids. The CDR3: CAWGRAYEQYF. CDR3 in DNA: TGTGCCTGGGGCAGGGCCTACGAGCAGTACTTC. The whole variable domain, filled in from reference TRBV30 and TRBJ2-7, reads SQTIHQWPATLVQPVGSPLSLECTVEGTSNPNLYWYRQAAGRGLQLLFYSVGIGQISSEVPQNLSASRPQDRQFILSSKKLLLSDSGFYLCAWGRAYEQYFGPGTRLTVT.

The chain uses TRBV27 and TRBJ2-3; 9 bases are shared with TRBD2. V gave up 2 bases and J gave up 5 bases; unmatched junction bases: 8. The CDR3 loop spans 16 amino acids. The V gene's germline CDR1 is MNHEY and CDR2 SMNVEV (reference sequence). CDR3 in amino acids: CASSLNGGGAGDTQYF. The CDR3 DNA is TGTGCCAGCAGTTTAAACGGCGGGGGGGCTGGAGATACGCAGTATTTT.

The chain combines TRBV7-2 with TRBJ2-7, with 10 bases that match TRBD2. V lost 4 bases, J lost 2 bases, and 2 bases stayed unmatched. Germline CDR1 SGHTA, CDR2 FQGNSA. This CDR3 is 14 amino acids long. In nucleotides, the CDR3 is TGTGCCAGCAGCTGGGGACTAGCGACCTACGAGCAGTACTTC. Protein: CASSWGLATYEQYF.

V and J are TRBV7-9 and TRBJ2-1; TRBD2 might be the D (6 bases). Germline V gives CDR1 SEHNR, CDR2 FQNEAQ (reference sequence). The CDR3 length is 16 residues. V dropped 3 bases and J dropped 6 bases, with 18 bases sitting between them. This CDR3 reads CASSLLTSFWFNEQFF. CDR3 DNA: TGTGCCAGCAGCTTGTTGACTAGTTTCTGGTTCAATGAGCAGTTCTTC. The variable domain in full, with the rest retrieved from reference TRBV7-9 and TRBJ2-1, is DTGVSQNPRHKITKRGQNVTFRCDPISEHNRLYWYRQTLGQGPEFLTYFQNEAQLEKSRLLSDRFSAERPKGSFSTLEIQRTEQGDSAMYLCASSLLTSFWFNEQFFGPGTRLTVL.

This clone was detected once. The CDR3 coding sequence is TGCGCCAGCAGCCAAGATTCTGGGGAGACCCAGTACTTC. Translating gives CASSQDSGETQYF. J is TRBJ2-5 and V is TRBV4-1; no firm D call. The CDR3 totals 13 residues. CDR1 is MGHRA, CDR2 YSYEKL, per germline. Between the trimmed V and J ends, which lost 0 bases and 5 bases, there was a span of 7 bases.

In regard to this clone: Other DNA sequences in the sample encode the same CDR3. This chain joins TRBV11-3 and TRBJ2-1; no definite D call. The germline V and J ends were trimmed by 0 bases and 6 bases, with 3 bases remaining between them. CDR1 and CDR2 from the germline V gene are SGHNT and YENEEA. This CDR3 contains 12 residues. CDR3 DNA: TGTGCCAGCAGCTTAGATGTCAATGAGCAGTTCTTC. The encoded protein is CASSLDVNEQFF.

The chain employs TRBV27 and TRBJ2-1, with D possibly matching TRBD2 (6 bases). This CDR3 spans 15 amino acids. Germline loops: CDR1 MNHEY, CDR2 SMNVEV (reference sequence). V was clipped by 4 bases and J by 4 bases, with 14 bases between them. The CDR3 nucleotides are TGTGCCAGCAGTTCCCAAGGTGGGGGGTACAATGAGCAGTTCTTC. Protein: CASSSQGGGYNEQFF.

This clone came up a few times. Distinct nucleotide sequences in the sample also encode this CDR3. The genes are TRBV7-9 and TRBJ2-7, with 9 bases that match TRBD1. The germline V gene encodes CDR1 SEHNR and CDR2 FQNEAQ (reference sequence). Trimming took 5 bases from V and 1 from J; bases not matched to a gene: 3. CDR3 size: 14 residues. This CDR3 is CASSPDRGSYEQYF. The DNA for the CDR3 is TGTGCCAGCAGCCCTGACAGGGGGTCCTACGAGCAGTACTTC.

V usage is TRBV28 and J usage is TRBJ2-6, with no clear D. Germline lookup yields CDR1 MDHEN and CDR2 SYDVKM. This CDR3 contains 14 residues. Trimming cost V 8 bases and J 0 bases, with 8 bases left between them. CDR3 in DNA: TGTGCCAGCGAACAGTCCTCTGGGGCCAACGTCCTGACTTTC. Its translation: CASEQSSGANVLTF. Based on the CDR3 plus reference TRBV28 and TRBJ2-6, the full variable domain is DVKVTQSSRYLVKRTGEKVFLECVQDMDHENMFWYRQDPGLGLRLIYFSYDVKMKEKGDIPEGYSVSREKKERFSLILESASTNQTSMYLCASEQSSGANVLTFGAGSRLTVL.

This clone has a handful of counts. J is TRBJ1-6 and V is TRBV2; the match to TRBD1 covers 8 bases. This CDR3 comprises 15 residues. V dropped 5 bases and J dropped 5; count of bases not matched to a gene: 5. Germline-derived CDR1 and CDR2 are SNHLY and FYNNEI. CDR3 sequence (DNA): TGTGCCAGCAGTTCACAGGGGGACGATAATTCACCCCTCCACTTT. Residues: CASSSQGDDNSPLHF.

CDR3 coding DNA: TGCGCCAGCCACGGACAGGAGTATGGCTACACCTTC. The encoded protein is CASHGQEYGYTF. The J gene is TRBJ1-2, the V gene TRBV5-1, with 7 bases fitting TRBD1. Germline V lookup: CDR1 SGHRS, CDR2 YFSETQ. The CDR3 covers 12 residues. The V gene end was trimmed by 7 bases and the J gene end by 5 bases; junction bases not matched to a gene: 5.

The genes are TRBV5-4 and TRBJ2-2; 10 nucleotides line up with TRBD1. The CDR3 covers 14 residues. Germline CDR1 is SGHNT and CDR2 is YYREEE (reference sequence). Unmatched junction bases numbered 5, after V lost 7 bases and J lost 5 bases. In DNA, the CDR3 is TGTGCCAGCGCAGGACAGGGGGGTACCGGGGAGCTGTTTTTT. Encoded protein: CASAGQGGTGELFF. The complete variable domain, with remaining parts taken from reference TRBV5-4 and TRBJ2-2, reads ETGVTQSPTHLIKTRGQQVTLRCSSQSGHNTVSWYQQALGQGPQFIFQYYREEENGRGNFPPRFSGLQFPNYSSELNVNALELDDSALYLCASAGQGGTGELFFGEGSRLTVL.

J is TRBJ2-5 and V is TRBV19; D not certain. The CDR3 length is 13 residues. Between the trimmed V and J ends, which lost 6 bases and 2 bases, there was a span of 10 bases. Looked up from germline, CDR1 is LNHDA and CDR2 is SQIVND (reference sequence). DNA for the CDR3: TGTGCCAGTAGCACAAGCCGGCAAGAGACCCAGTACTTC. Amino acids: CASSTSRQETQYF.

The chain couples TRBV6-6 to TRBJ1-1; 7 bases map to TRBD1. V was pared by 5 bases and J by 6 bases, with 3 bases of the junction left unmatched. The V gene's germline CDR1 is MNHNY and CDR2 SVGAGI (reference sequence). The length of the CDR3 is 12 residues. CDR3 bases: TGTGCCAGCAGTCGACAGGGACCTGAAGCTTTCTTT. It specifies CASSRQGPEAFF.

The chain uses TRBV5-1 and TRBJ1-6; no definite D call. The V end lost 0 bases, the J end lost 9 bases, and 7 bases lay between the germline ends. The CDR3 totals 13 residues. Germline V gene sequence: CDR1 SGHRS, CDR2 YFSETQ. CDR3 coding DNA: TGCGCCAGCAGCTTGGAGGATGGTTCACCCCTCCACTTT. Translating it yields CASSLEDGSPLHF.

V usage is TRBV7-2 and J usage is TRBJ2-7; 9 bases agree with TRBD2. CDR3 size: 15 residues. Unmatched junction bases numbered 9, after V lost 3 bases and J lost 6 bases. Germline V gene sequence: CDR1 SGHTA, CDR2 FQGNSA. The chain's CDR3 is CASSFLSSGTAEQYF. CDR3 nucleotide sequence: TGTGCCAGCAGCTTCCTATCTAGCGGGACGGCCGAGCAGTACTTC.

The chain joins TRBV6-6 to TRBJ2-5; possible D gene TRBD1, 7 bases. V shed 2 bases and J shed 2 bases, with 12 bases lying between them. The CDR3 length is 15 residues. Per germline, CDR1 MNHNY and CDR2 SVGAGI (reference sequence). CDR3 protein: CASSYGGTEQETQYF. CDR3 sequence (DNA): TGTGCCAGCAGTTACGGGGGGACAGAACAAGAGACCCAGTACTTC.

Details on this clone: Sequence at one end of the junction differs from germline and may be a read error. V is TRBV2 and J is TRBJ1-6, with 7 bases aligning to TRBD1. Germline V CDR1 and CDR2: SNHLY, FYNNEI. The CDR3 runs 13 residues. The DNA of the CDR3 is TGTGCCAGCAGTGAGGGCCTGACAGGGAGGCCTCCCTTT. This encodes CASSEGLTGRPPF.

Worth noting for this clone: Other DNA sequences from this sample encode an identical CDR3 as well. The chain carries TRBV5-1 and TRBJ2-5, with 8 bases identical to TRBD2. Per the germline V gene, CDR1 is SGHRS and CDR2 is YFSETQ. This CDR3 has 11 amino acids. Unmatched junction bases numbered 0, after V lost 7 bases and J lost 4 bases. The CDR3 DNA follows: TGCGCCAGCCGGGGGGGAGAGACCCAGTACTTC. This translates into CASRGGETQYF. Variable domain in full (rest from reference TRBV5-1 and TRBJ2-5): KAGVTQTPRYLIKTRGQQVTLSCSPISGHRSVSWYQQTPGQGLQFLFEYFSETQRNKGNFPGRFSGRQFSNSRSEMNVSTLELGDSALYLCASRGGETQYFGPGTRLLVL.

V and J are TRBV9 and TRBJ1-2; D call uncertain. The CDR3 covers 15 residues. V was trimmed by 3 bases and J by 3 bases, leaving 15 bases between them. Germline V lookup: CDR1 SGDLS, CDR2 YYNGEE. The CDR3 sequence: CASSAQLIRDYGYTF. DNA for the CDR3: TGTGCCAGCAGCGCCCAGTTGATACGGGACTATGGCTACACCTTC.

The chain carries TRBV7-6 and TRBJ1-3; TRBD1 is a possible D gene (5 bases). The V end was cut by 1 base, the J end by 4 bases, with 8 bases between. The CDR3 covers 14 residues. Germline CDR1 is SGHVS and CDR2 is FNYEAQ. The CDR3 region is CASSLGGEGNTIYF. The CDR3 bases are TGTGCCAGCAGCTTAGGAGGGGAAGGAAACACCATATATTTT. Supplemented by reference TRBV7-6 and TRBJ1-3, the full variable domain reads GAGVSQSPRYKVTKRGQDVALRCDPISGHVSLYWYRQALGQGPEFLTYFNYEAQQDKSGLPNDRFSAERPEGSISTLTIQRTEQRDSAMYRCASSLGGEGNTIYFGEGSWLTVV.

V is TRBV29-1 and J is TRBJ1-4, with D maybe TRBD1 (5 bases). The V end was cut by 8 bases, the J end by 8 bases, with 15 bases between. Germline CDR1 SQVTM, CDR2 ANQGSEA. The CDR3 runs to 12 residues. DNA for the CDR3: TGCAGCATCAAAGGGGACTCGGAAAAACTGTTTTTT. It is translated as CSIKGDSEKLFF.

V gene TRBV28 combines with J gene TRBJ2-2; 8 nucleotides match TRBD1. Germline assignment: CDR1 MDHEN and CDR2 SYDVKM. CDR3 length: 16 amino acids. V trimming: 1 base; J trimming: 4 bases; junction bases outside the gene matches: 5. CDR3 sequence reads: CASSLFVDRATGELFF. Written as DNA, the CDR3 is TGTGCCAGCAGTTTATTCGTGGACAGGGCCACCGGGGAGCTGTTTTTT.